These 5 T cell receptor beta chains came from one sample sequenced in a study of blood T cells in healthy people across ages. A second about 7 to 12 cycle PCR used barcoded and J-beta primers. TCRdb re-derived calls from the 5' RACE reads in MiXCR, one entry per CDR3 protein. Of approximately 810,000 distinct CDR3 sequences listed, 25% to 35% are singletons. The sample comprised blood. The receptor source for this set is a woman older than 75 in good health.

The CDR3 reads CSANSLGTYNEQFF. Written as DNA, the CDR3 is TGCAGTGCTAACTCCTTGGGGACCTACAATGAGCAGTTCTTC. The chain uses TRBV20-1 and TRBJ2-1; D not certain. The V gene lost 4 bases and the J gene lost 2 bases, with 12 bases spanning the gap. This CDR3 contains 14 residues. Germline V gene data show CDR1 as DFQATT and CDR2 as SNEGSKA (reference sequence).

This clonotype has a count of ten or more. The rearrangement uses TRBV24-1 and TRBJ2-5; maybe TRBD2 (5 bases). The CDR3 length is 14 residues. V shed 3 bases and J shed 4 bases, with 11 bases lying between them. The germline CDR1 and CDR2 sequences are KGHDR and SFDVKD. Written as DNA, the CDR3 is TGTGCCACCAGTGATCCCTCCCGGGGAGAGACCCAGTACTTC. Its protein is CATSDPSRGETQYF.

The table lists this clonotype with a few counts. V gene TRBV7-9 combines with J gene TRBJ2-7; TRBD1 is a possible D gene (7 bases). The CDR3 has 16 amino acids. Germline V lookup: CDR1 SEHNR, CDR2 FQNEAQ (reference sequence). V was shortened by 1 base and J by 4 bases, with 17 bases between the two germline ends. CDR3 amino acids: CASSLGSGGPPYEQYF. CDR3 DNA sequence: TGTGCCAGCAGCTTAGGTTCAGGGGGGCCCCCATACGAGCAGTACTTC.

The chain links TRBV14 to TRBJ1-1; D is undetermined. The CDR3 spans 14 residues. Deletions cut 0 bases from V and 1 base from J, with 6 bases between. From germline, CDR1 is SGHDN and CDR2 FVKESK. CDR3 protein: CASSQDIRNTEAFF. The CDR3 coding sequence is TGTGCCAGCAGCCAAGATATCCGGAACACTGAAGCTTTCTTT.

Ten or more counts support this clonotype. The chain uses TRBV7-2 and TRBJ2-3; a possible D gene is TRBD1 (7 bases). Trimming removed 5 bases from V and 4 bases from J, with 13 bases in between. The germline V gene encodes CDR1 SGHTA and CDR2 FQGNSA. This CDR3 is built from 14 residues. In nucleotides, the CDR3 is TGTGCCAGCAGCCGACAGGGCGGGGCAGATACGCAGTATTTT. Its translation is CASSRQGGADTQYF.